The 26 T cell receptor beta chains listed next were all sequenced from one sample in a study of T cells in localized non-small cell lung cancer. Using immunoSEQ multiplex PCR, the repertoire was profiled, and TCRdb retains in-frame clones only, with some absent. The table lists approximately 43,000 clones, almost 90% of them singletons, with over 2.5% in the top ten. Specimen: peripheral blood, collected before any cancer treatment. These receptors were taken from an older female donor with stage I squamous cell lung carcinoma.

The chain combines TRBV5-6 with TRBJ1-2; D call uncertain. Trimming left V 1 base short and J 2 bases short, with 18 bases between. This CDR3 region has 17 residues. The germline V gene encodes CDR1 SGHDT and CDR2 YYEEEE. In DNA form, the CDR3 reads TGTGCCAGCAGCTTGACGGAGCTTGTACTCATCAACTATGGCTACACCTTC. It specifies CASSLTELVLINYGYTF.

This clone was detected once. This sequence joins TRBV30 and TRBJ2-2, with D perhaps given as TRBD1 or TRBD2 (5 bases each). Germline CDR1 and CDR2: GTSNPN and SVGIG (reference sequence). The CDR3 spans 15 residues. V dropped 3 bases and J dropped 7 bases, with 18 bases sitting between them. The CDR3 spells CAWSLGDGTGGELFF. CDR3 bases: TGTGCCTGGAGCCTAGGAGACGGGACCGGCGGGGAGCTGTTTTTT.

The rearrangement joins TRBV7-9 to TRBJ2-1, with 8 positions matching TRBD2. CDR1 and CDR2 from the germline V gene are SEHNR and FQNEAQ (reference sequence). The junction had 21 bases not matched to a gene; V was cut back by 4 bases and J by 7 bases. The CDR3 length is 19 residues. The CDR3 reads CASSSPIRHSGVIGNEQFF. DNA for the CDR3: TGTGCCAGCAGCTCCCCAATCAGGCATAGCGGGGTTATAGGGAATGAGCAGTTCTTC. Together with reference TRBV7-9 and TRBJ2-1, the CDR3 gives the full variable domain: DTGVSQNPRHKITKRGQNVTFRCDPISEHNRLYWYRQTLGQGPEFLTYFQNEAQLEKSRLLSDRFSAERPKGSFSTLEIQRTEQGDSAMYLCASSSPIRHSGVIGNEQFFGPGTRLTVL.

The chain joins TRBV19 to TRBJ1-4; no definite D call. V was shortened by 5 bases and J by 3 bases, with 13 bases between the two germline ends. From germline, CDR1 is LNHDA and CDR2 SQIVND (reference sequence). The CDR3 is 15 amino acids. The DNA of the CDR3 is TGTGCCAGTAGTGCCGGTCGAGTTTCTAATGAAAAACTGTTTTTT. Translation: CASSAGRVSNEKLFF.

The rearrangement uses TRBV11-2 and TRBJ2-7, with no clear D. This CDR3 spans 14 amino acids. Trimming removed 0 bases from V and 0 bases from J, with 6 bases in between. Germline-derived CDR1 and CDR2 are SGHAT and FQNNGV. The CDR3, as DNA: TGTGCCAGCAGCTTAGACGTAAACTCCTACGAGCAGTACTTC. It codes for CASSLDVNSYEQYF.

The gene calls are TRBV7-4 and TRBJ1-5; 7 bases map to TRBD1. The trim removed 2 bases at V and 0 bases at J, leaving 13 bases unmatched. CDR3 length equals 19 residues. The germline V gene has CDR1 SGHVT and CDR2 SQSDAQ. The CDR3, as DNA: TGTGCCAGCAGCTTAATAGGGGACAGAGTTTTTTATAGCAATCAGCCCCAGCATTTT. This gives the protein CASSLIGDRVFYSNQPQHF.

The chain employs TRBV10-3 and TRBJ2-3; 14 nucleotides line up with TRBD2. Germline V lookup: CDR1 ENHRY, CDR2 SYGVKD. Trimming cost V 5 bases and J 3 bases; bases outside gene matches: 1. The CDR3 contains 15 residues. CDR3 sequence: CAISRLAGGTDTQYF. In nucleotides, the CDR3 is TGTGCCATCAGTCGACTAGCGGGAGGGACAGATACGCAGTATTTT.

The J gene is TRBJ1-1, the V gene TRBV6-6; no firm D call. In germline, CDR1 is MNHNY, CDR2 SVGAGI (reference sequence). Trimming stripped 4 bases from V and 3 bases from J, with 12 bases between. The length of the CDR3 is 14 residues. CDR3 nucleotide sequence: TGTGCCAGCAGTTTCACCTCCCGGGACACTGAAGCTTTCTTT. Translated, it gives CASSFTSRDTEAFF.

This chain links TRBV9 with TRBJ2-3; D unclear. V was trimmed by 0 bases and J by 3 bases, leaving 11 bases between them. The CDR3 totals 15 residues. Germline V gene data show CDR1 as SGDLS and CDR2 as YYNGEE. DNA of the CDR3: TGTGCCAGCAGCGTAGACTCGTATCCTACAGATACGCAGTATTTT. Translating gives CASSVDSYPTDTQYF.

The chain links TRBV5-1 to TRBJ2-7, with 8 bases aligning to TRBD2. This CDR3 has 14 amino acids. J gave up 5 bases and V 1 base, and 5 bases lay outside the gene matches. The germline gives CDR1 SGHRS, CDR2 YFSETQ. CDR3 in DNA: TGCGCCAGCAGCTTGCAAGCGGGAGTTAACGAGCAGTACTTC. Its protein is CASSLQAGVNEQYF.

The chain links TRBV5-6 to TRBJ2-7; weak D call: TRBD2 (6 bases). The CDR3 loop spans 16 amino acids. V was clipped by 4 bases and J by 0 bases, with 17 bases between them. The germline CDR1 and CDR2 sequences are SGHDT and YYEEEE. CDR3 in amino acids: CASSPRLSGHSYEQYF. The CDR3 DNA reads TGTGCCAGCAGCCCCCGACTAAGCGGGCACTCCTACGAGCAGTACTTC.

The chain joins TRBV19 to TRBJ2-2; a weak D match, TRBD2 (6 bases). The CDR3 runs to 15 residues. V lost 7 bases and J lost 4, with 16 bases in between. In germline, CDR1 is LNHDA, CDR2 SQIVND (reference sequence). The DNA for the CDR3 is TGTGCCAGTATGTTGGGGGAGGCCCTCACCGGGGAGCTGTTTTTT. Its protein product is CASMLGEALTGELFF.

The CDR3, as DNA: TGCGCCAGCGAGAAGCTGGGCTCCGGGGAGCTGTTTTTT. Its translation is CASEKLGSGELFF. The rearrangement links TRBV5-1 to TRBJ2-2; D unresolved. This CDR3 contains 13 residues. Germline CDR1 reads SGHRS; CDR2 reads YFSETQ. The ends were cut back, 7 bases at V and 6 bases at J, with 13 bases in the middle. The variable domain in full, completed from reference TRBV5-1 and TRBJ2-2, reads KAGVTQTPRYLIKTRGQQVTLSCSPISGHRSVSWYQQTPGQGLQFLFEYFSETQRNKGNFPGRFSGRQFSNSRSEMNVSTLELGDSALYLCASEKLGSGELFFGEGSRLTVL.

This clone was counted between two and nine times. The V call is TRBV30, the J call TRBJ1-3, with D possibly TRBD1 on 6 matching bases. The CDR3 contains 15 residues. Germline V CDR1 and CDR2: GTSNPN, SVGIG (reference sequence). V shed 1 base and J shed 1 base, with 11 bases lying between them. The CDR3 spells CAWSEWGASGNTIYF. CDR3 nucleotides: TGTGCCTGGAGTGAGTGGGGGGCATCTGGAAACACCATATATTTT.

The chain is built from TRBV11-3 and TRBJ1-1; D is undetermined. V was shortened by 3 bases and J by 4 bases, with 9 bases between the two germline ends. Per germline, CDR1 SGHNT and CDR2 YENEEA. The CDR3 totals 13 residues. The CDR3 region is CASSFDLGTEAFF. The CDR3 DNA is TGTGCCAGCAGCTTTGATTTGGGCACTGAAGCTTTCTTT.

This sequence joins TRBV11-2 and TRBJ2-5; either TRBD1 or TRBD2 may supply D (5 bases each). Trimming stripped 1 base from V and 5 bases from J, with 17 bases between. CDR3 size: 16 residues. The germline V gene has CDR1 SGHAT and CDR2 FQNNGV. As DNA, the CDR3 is TGTGCCAGCAGCTTAGGGGTTGGTGGGACGTCGGAGACCCAGTACTTC. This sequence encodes CASSLGVGGTSETQYF.

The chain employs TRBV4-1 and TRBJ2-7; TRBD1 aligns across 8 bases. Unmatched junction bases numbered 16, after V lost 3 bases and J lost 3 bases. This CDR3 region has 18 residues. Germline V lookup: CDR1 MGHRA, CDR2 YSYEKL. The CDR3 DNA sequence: TGCGCCAGCAGCCAGGTTGACGCGAGGGCAGGGGGCGACTACGAGCAGTACTTC. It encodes CASSQVDARAGGDYEQYF.

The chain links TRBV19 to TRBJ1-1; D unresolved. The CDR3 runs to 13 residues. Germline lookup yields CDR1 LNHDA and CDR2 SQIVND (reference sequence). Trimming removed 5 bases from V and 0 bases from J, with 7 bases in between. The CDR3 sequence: CASSWELNTEAFF. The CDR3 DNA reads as TGTGCCAGTAGTTGGGAATTGAACACTGAAGCTTTCTTT.

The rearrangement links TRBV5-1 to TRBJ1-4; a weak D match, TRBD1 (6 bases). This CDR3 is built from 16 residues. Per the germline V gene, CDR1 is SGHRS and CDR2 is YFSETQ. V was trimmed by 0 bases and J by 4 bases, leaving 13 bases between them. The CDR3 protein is CASSLAKGQRNEKLFF. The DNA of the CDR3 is TGCGCCAGCAGCTTGGCCAAGGGACAACGTAATGAAAAACTGTTTTTT. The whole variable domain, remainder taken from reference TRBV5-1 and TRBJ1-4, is KAGVTQTPRYLIKTRGQQVTLSCSPISGHRSVSWYQQTPGQGLQFLFEYFSETQRNKGNFPGRFSGRQFSNSRSEMNVSTLELGDSALYLCASSLAKGQRNEKLFFGSGTQLSVL.

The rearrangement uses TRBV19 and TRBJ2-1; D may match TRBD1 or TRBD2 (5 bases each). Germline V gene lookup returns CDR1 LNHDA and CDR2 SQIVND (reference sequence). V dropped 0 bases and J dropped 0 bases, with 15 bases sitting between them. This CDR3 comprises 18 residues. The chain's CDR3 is CASSIDQYGAISYNEQFF. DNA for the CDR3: TGTGCCAGTAGTATAGATCAGTACGGGGCCATCTCCTACAATGAGCAGTTCTTC. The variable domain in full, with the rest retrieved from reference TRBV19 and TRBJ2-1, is DGGITQSPKYLFRKEGQNVTLSCEQNLNHDAMYWYRQDPGQGLRLIYYSQIVNDFQKGDIAEGYSVSREKKESFPLTVTSAQKNPTAFYLCASSIDQYGAISYNEQFFGPGTRLTVL.

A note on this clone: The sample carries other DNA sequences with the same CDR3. The CDR3 protein is CASSQRSGELFF. The CDR3 DNA reads as TGCGCCAGCAGCCAAAGGAGTGGGGAGCTGTTTTTT. The chain is built from TRBV4-3 and TRBJ2-2; D call uncertain. This CDR3 has 12 amino acids. Between the trimmed V and J ends, which lost 2 bases and 8 bases, there was a span of 6 bases. Germline V gives CDR1 LGHNA, CDR2 YSLEER.

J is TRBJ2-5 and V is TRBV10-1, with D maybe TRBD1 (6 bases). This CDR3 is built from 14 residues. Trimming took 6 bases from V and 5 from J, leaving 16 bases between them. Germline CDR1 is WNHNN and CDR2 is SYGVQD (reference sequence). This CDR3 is CASSGQGGWETQYF. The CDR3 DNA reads TGCGCCAGCAGCGGACAAGGGGGTTGGGAGACCCAGTACTTC.

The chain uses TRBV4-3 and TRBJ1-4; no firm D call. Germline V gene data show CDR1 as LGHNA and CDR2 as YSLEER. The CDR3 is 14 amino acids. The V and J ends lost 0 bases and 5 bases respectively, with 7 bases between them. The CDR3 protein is CASSQDRANEKLFF. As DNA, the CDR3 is TGCGCCAGCAGCCAAGATCGAGCAAATGAAAAACTGTTTTTT.

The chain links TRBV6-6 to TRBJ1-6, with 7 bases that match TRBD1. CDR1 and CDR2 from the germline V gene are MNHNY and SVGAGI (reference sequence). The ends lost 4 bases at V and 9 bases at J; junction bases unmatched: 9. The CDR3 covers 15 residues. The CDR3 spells CASSSAPGGVSPLHF. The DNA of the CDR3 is TGTGCCAGCAGTTCCGCCCCAGGGGGGGTTTCACCCCTCCACTTT.

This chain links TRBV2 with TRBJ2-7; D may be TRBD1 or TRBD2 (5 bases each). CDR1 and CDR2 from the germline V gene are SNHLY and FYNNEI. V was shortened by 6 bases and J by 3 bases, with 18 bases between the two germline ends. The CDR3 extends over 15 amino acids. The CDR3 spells CASRASPTGIYEQYF. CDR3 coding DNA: TGTGCCAGCAGGGCTAGCCCCACAGGCATCTACGAGCAGTACTTC.

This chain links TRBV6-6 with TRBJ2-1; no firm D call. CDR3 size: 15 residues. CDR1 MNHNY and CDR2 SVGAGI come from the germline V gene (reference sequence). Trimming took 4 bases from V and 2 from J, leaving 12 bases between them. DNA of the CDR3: TGTGCCAGCAGTTCCGTTATGAAGACCTACAATGAGCAGTTCTTC. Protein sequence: CASSSVMKTYNEQFF.